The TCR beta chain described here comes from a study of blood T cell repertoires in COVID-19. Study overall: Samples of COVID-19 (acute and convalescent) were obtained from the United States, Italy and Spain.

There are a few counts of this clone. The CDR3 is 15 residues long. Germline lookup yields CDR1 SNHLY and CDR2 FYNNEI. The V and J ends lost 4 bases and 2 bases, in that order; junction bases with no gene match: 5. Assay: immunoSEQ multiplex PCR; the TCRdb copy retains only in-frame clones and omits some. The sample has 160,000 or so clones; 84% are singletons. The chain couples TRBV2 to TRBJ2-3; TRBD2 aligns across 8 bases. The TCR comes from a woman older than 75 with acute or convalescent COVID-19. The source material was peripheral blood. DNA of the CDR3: TGTGCCAGCAGTGTACTAGCGGACCTCACAGATACGCAGTATTTT. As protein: CASSVLADLTDTQYF.